A selection of T cell receptor beta chains follows, all from one sample in a study of regulatory T cells in long-lasting Graves disease. TCRdb ran MiXCR on the multiplex PCR reads and lists one entry per CDR3 protein. The sample lists hundreds of thousands of distinct CDR3 sequences; less than 25% were seen once. The source material was peripheral blood mononuclear cells (PBMCs), sampled when the disease was refractory, from a patient treated with antithyroid drugs. These receptors came from a female donor with Graves disease. Both conserved end residues are part of each CDR3. A D gene is named only where the DNA matches it firmly. Some rows mark clone size as missing; the rest say once, few, many or name a class of expanded clone.

j_call d_call clone_size v_call cdr3_aa cdr3_nt
TRBJ1-2 NA few TRBV25-1 CASSDYHDGYTF TGTGCCAGCAGTGACTATCACGACGGCTACACCTTC
TRBJ2-7 TRBD1 many TRBV6-1 CASSADRVDSYEQYF TGTGCCAGCAGTGCAGACAGGGTCGACTCCTACGAGCAGTACTTC
TRBJ1-5 NA few TRBV4-1 CASSQDEDQPQHF TGCGCCAGCAGCCAAGATGAAGATCAGCCCCAGCATTTT
TRBJ1-2 NA many TRBV2 CASRLVVGASYGYTF TGTGCCAGCAGGCTCGTTGTGGGGGCGAGCTATGGCTACACCTTC
TRBJ1-1 NA few TRBV11-2 CASSFTPVNTEAFF TGTGCCAGCAGCTTTACGCCAGTGAACACTGAAGCTTTCTTT
TRBJ2-7 TRBD2 NA TRBV4-3 CASSSAGGSPYEQYF TGCGCCAGCAGCTCTGCGGGAGGCTCCCCCTACGAGCAGTACTTC
TRBJ2-5 NA few TRBV7-9 CASSGTAEQETQYF TGTGCCAGTTCCGGGACGGCCGAACAAGAGACCCAGTACTTC
TRBJ2-2 NA NA TRBV9 CASSVGRDLFTGELFF TGTGCCAGCAGCGTAGGCAGGGACCTATTCACCGGGGAGCTGTTTTTT
TRBJ1-5 NA many TRBV18 CASSPQFTNQPQHF TGTGCCAGCTCACCCCAGTTTACCAATCAGCCCCAGCATTTT
TRBJ2-7 NA many TRBV27 CASSLHGAAEQYF TGTGCCAGCAGCCTACACGGCGCCGCCGAGCAGTACTTC
TRBJ2-5 NA few TRBV29-1 CSVDGEGAVGETQYF TGCAGCGTTGACGGGGAAGGGGCTGTAGGAGAGACCCAGTACTTC
TRBJ1-3 NA few TRBV20-1 CSASTVGNTIYF TGCAGTGCTAGTACCGTGGGAAACACCATATATTTT
TRBJ2-5 TRBD1 many TRBV2 CASSEALQGDQETQYF TGTGCCAGCAGTGAAGCGCTTCAGGGGGACCAAGAGACCCAGTACTTC
TRBJ2-7 NA NA TRBV9 CASSVAHSRSNEQYF TGTGCCAGCAGCGTAGCCCATTCTCGGTCTAACGAGCAGTACTTC
TRBJ2-5 TRBD2 many TRBV28 CATLHRPGGAMETQYF TGTGCCACCCTCCACCGTCCCGGGGGGGCCATGGAGACCCAGTACTTC
TRBJ2-7 NA many TRBV28 CASSSHGSSYEQYF TGTGCCAGCAGTTCACACGGTTCCTCCTACGAGCAGTACTTC
TRBJ2-7 NA few TRBV28 CASSLGTPRARQYF TGTGCCAGCAGCTTAGGAACCCCACGGGCGAGGCAGTACTTC
TRBJ1-2 NA few TRBV5-8 CASTWGGYTF TGTGCCAGCACATGGGGGGGCTACACCTTC
TRBJ2-7 NA NA TRBV30 CAWNRDTDYEQYF TGTGCCTGGAACCGGGACACGGACTACGAGCAGTACTTC
TRBJ2-3 TRBD2 many TRBV28 CASSSLAGGQDTQYF TGTGCCAGCAGTTCCCTAGCGGGAGGGCAGGATACGCAGTATTTT
TRBJ1-5 NA NA TRBV2 CANSEQASGVYSNQPQHF TGTGCCAACAGTGAACAGGCCTCGGGGGTGTATAGCAATCAGCCCCAGCATTTT
TRBJ1-1 NA few TRBV18 CASSQSSGEAFF TGTGCCAGCTCGCAATCTTCAGGGGAAGCTTTCTTT